Presented here are 21 T cell receptor beta chains from one specimen sequenced in a study of cytomegalovirus exposure and HLA in healthy donors. Use of 60 Vbeta and 13 Jbeta primers characterized the PCR. Some clones are missing from TCRdb's copy, which holds only in-frame ones; the method was immunoSEQ multiplex PCR. The sample holds approximately 150,000 clones, around 78% seen once. Material for sequencing was PBMCs. The receptor set was obtained from a young woman in good health and CMV-seropositive.

The gene calls are TRBV29-1 and TRBJ1-2; no clear D gene. The CDR3 length is 11 residues. Germline V CDR1 and CDR2: SQVTM, ANQGSEA. V shed 7 bases and J shed 4 bases, with 10 bases lying between them. In DNA, the CDR3 is TGCAGCGGGGAGGGAGCCTATGGCTACACCTTC. Its translation: CSGEGAYGYTF.

This rearrangement joins TRBV7-2 to TRBJ2-6; D possibly corresponds to TRBD1 (6 bases). Germline CDR1 SGHTA, CDR2 FQGNSA. V was trimmed by 3 bases and J by 13 bases, leaving 13 bases between them. This CDR3 has 13 residues. The CDR3 loop reads CASSLTGAYVLTF. In DNA form, the CDR3 reads TGTGCCAGCAGCTTGACAGGCGCCTATGTCCTGACTTTC.

The V call is TRBV11-2, the J call TRBJ2-6; D is possibly TRBD1 (5 bases). V was shortened by 4 bases and J by 4 bases, with 14 bases between the two germline ends. Per the germline V gene, CDR1 is SGHAT and CDR2 is FQNNGV. The CDR3 loop spans 16 amino acids. CDR3 DNA sequence: TGTGCCAGCAGCTCGTTGACAGTTCGGGGGGCCAACGTCCTGACTTTC. Translation: CASSSLTVRGANVLTF.

The J gene is TRBJ1-6, the V gene TRBV5-1; D gene unclear. This CDR3 spans 13 amino acids. Germline V gives CDR1 SGHRS, CDR2 YFSETQ. The DNA for the CDR3 is TGCACCATCGGGAGCTCCTATAATTCACCCCTCCACTTT. It encodes CTIGSSYNSPLHF.

This clone showed up just once. This chain uses TRBV7-9 with TRBJ1-2; D gene unclear. V shed 7 bases and J shed 0 bases, with 12 bases lying between them. The germline V gene has CDR1 SEHNR and CDR2 FQNEAQ (reference sequence). There are 14 residues in the CDR3. This chain's CDR3 is CASTLEAANYGYTF. Written as DNA, the CDR3 is TGTGCCAGCACCCTAGAGGCAGCTAACTATGGCTACACCTTC.

This clone was observed a handful of times. The CDR3 loop reads CASSQYSSGVDTGELFF. CDR3 in DNA: TGCGCCAGCAGCCAATACTCTAGCGGGGTTGACACCGGGGAGCTGTTTTTT. The chain employs TRBV4-3 and TRBJ2-2; 9 bases line up with TRBD2. The CDR3 length is 17 residues. V lost 2 bases, J lost 3 bases, and 7 bases stayed unmatched. CDR1 and CDR2 from the germline V gene are LGHNA and YSLEER.

This clone has just one count. The rearrangement joins TRBV6-6 to TRBJ1-1; 8 bases fit TRBD1. CDR1 is MNHNY, CDR2 SVGAGI, per germline (reference sequence). V shed 6 bases, J shed 7 bases, and the junction held 10 bases outside the gene matches. The length of the CDR3 is 14 residues. The CDR3 loop is CASRGQGAEFEAFF. The CDR3 nucleotides read TGTGCCAGCAGAGGGCAGGGGGCGGAATTTGAAGCTTTCTTT.

The chain is built from TRBV7-9 and TRBJ1-1; no firm D call. The V end lost 6 bases, the J end lost 2 bases, and 19 bases lay between the germline ends. The CDR3 has 16 amino acids. From germline, CDR1 is SEHNR and CDR2 FQNEAQ (reference sequence). For the CDR3, the DNA is TGTGCCAGCAGACTAGAGGCGGGGTCGGGCAACACTGAAGCTTTCTTT. This sequence encodes CASRLEAGSGNTEAFF. Together with reference TRBV7-9 and TRBJ1-1, the CDR3 gives the full variable domain: DTGVSQNPRHKITKRGQNVTFRCDPISEHNRLYWYRQTLGQGPEFLTYFQNEAQLEKSRLLSDRFSAERPKGSFSTLEIQRTEQGDSAMYLCASRLEAGSGNTEAFFGQGTRLTVV.

This clone has more than one count but fewer than ten. The chain has TRBV19 and TRBJ2-6; 10 positions agree with TRBD1. The length of the CDR3 is 18 residues. V trimming: 7 bases; J trimming: 4 bases; junction bases outside the gene matches: 13. Germline CDR1 LNHDA, CDR2 SQIVND (reference sequence). The CDR3 loop reads CASNQGQGLQAGANVLTF. The CDR3 nucleotides are TGTGCCAGTAATCAGGGACAGGGGCTACAAGCGGGGGCCAACGTCCTGACTTTC.

The genes are TRBV27 and TRBJ1-5; 12 bases match TRBD1. The germline gives CDR1 MNHEY, CDR2 SMNVEV (reference sequence). Trimming cost V 6 bases and J 6 bases; bases outside gene matches: 9. CDR3 length equals 16 residues. The CDR3 protein is CASRSGQGASGQPQHF. For the CDR3, the DNA is TGTGCCAGCAGGTCGGGACAGGGGGCGTCCGGTCAGCCCCAGCATTTT.

This clone was detected only once. This chain uses TRBV6-5 with TRBJ2-7; TRBD1 matches at 9 bases. Germline V lookup: CDR1 MNHEY, CDR2 SVGAGI. With V trimmed by 6 bases and J by 3 bases, 6 bases remained unmatched. This CDR3 comprises 14 residues. The CDR3 DNA is TGTGCCAGCAGCGAAGGGACAGGGATCTACGAGCAGTACTTC. Translation gives CASSEGTGIYEQYF.

The chain combines TRBV10-1 with TRBJ1-1, with D maybe TRBD1 (6 bases). Per germline, CDR1 WNHNN and CDR2 SYGVQD (reference sequence). The ends were cut back, 0 bases at V and 4 bases at J, with 15 bases in the middle. This CDR3 has 16 amino acids. For the CDR3, the DNA is TGCGCCAGCAGTGAGTCTCTGTTTGGCAGGGGCACTGAAGCTTTCTTT. Encoded protein: CASSESLFGRGTEAFF.

The chain couples TRBV18 to TRBJ1-5; possible D gene TRBD1, 6 bases. Germline CDR1 is KGHSH and CDR2 is LQKENI. The CDR3 runs to 15 residues. V lost 3 bases and J 9 bases, leaving 18 bases between the germline ends. The chain's CDR3 is CASSPSGGAEWPQHF. DNA for the CDR3: TGTGCCAGCTCACCTTCCGGGGGGGCAGAGTGGCCCCAGCATTTT. Variable domain in full (rest from reference TRBV18 and TRBJ1-5): NAGVMQNPRHLVRRRGQEARLRCSPMKGHSHVYWYRQLPEEGLKFMVYLQKENIIDESGMPKERFSAEFPKEGPSILRIQQVVRGDSAAYFCASSPSGGAEWPQHFGDGTRLSIL.

This chain joins TRBV7-8 and TRBJ1-5; D uncertain. The CDR3 consists of 14 residues. Germline CDR1 is SGHVS and CDR2 is FQNEAQ. The germline V and J ends were trimmed by 2 bases and 7 bases, with 12 bases remaining between them. For the CDR3, the DNA is TGTGCCAGCAGCTTATTCGCCGGGAACCAGCCCCAGCATTTT. Protein product: CASSLFAGNQPQHF.

The chain links TRBV20-1 to TRBJ1-1, with a tentative D call TRBD1 (6 bases). Per the germline V gene, CDR1 is DFQATT and CDR2 is SNEGSKA (reference sequence). The CDR3 is 11 amino acids. Trimming removed 2 bases at V and 8 bases at J, with 9 bases between. In DNA, the CDR3 is TGCAGTGCTAGAACCGGACAGGAAGCTTTCTTT. Its protein product is CSARTGQEAFF.

The V gene is TRBV27, the J gene TRBJ2-1; 7 nucleotides agree with TRBD2. V lost 5 bases and J lost 8; bases outside the gene matches: 12. The CDR3 spans 15 residues. Germline V gene sequence: CDR1 MNHEY, CDR2 SMNVEV (reference sequence). The CDR3 here is CASSILGTKSDEQFF. CDR3 coding DNA: TGTGCCAGCAGTATACTCGGGACTAAAAGTGATGAGCAGTTCTTC.

The gene calls are TRBV5-5 and TRBJ1-2; 7 bases line up with TRBD1. Germline V gene data show CDR1 as SGHKS and CDR2 as YYEKEE (reference sequence). V lost 4 bases and J lost 8; bases outside the gene matches: 14. This CDR3 has 15 residues. The CDR3 reads CASSPGRDRVRGYTF. DNA for the CDR3: TGTGCCAGCAGCCCTGGAAGAGACAGGGTGCGGGGCTACACCTTC.

This clone was recorded only once. This chain joins TRBV28 and TRBJ2-2; D may be TRBD1 (5 bases). Germline V gene data show CDR1 as MDHEN and CDR2 as SYDVKM. Trimming shortened V by 7 bases and J by 7 bases, and 13 bases separated the two germline ends. The CDR3 is made up of 13 amino acids. In nucleotides, the CDR3 is TGTGCCAGCACCCAAGGGGCCATCGGGGAGCTGTTTTTT. Translation: CASTQGAIGELFF.

This chain uses TRBV11-2 with TRBJ1-5, with TRBD1 matching over 7 bases. The germline gives CDR1 SGHAT, CDR2 FQNNGV. The CDR3 has 13 amino acids. The V segment lost 6 bases and the J segment 4 bases; nucleotides outside the gene matches: 3. In nucleotides, the CDR3 is TGTGCCAGCAGTCAACAGGGGAATCAGCCCCAGCATTTT. Its protein product is CASSQQGNQPQHF.

V is TRBV18 and J is TRBJ1-4, with TRBD1 matching 7 bases. J was trimmed by 5 bases and V by 6 bases; bases with no gene match: 3. The CDR3 length is 13 residues. Germline loops: CDR1 KGHSH, CDR2 LQKENI. This chain's CDR3 is CASSAGQNEKLFF. The CDR3 DNA reads as TGTGCCAGCTCCGCGGGACAGAATGAAAAACTGTTTTTT.

This chain joins TRBV7-2 and TRBJ2-2; D might be TRBD2 (5 bases). The germline CDR1 and CDR2 sequences are SGHTA and FQGNSA. The CDR3 runs 15 residues. V lost 5 bases and J lost 2, with 12 bases in between. The CDR3 region is CASSLSTGNTGELFF. In DNA form, the CDR3 reads TGTGCCAGCAGCCTAAGCACGGGAAACACCGGGGAGCTGTTTTTT.